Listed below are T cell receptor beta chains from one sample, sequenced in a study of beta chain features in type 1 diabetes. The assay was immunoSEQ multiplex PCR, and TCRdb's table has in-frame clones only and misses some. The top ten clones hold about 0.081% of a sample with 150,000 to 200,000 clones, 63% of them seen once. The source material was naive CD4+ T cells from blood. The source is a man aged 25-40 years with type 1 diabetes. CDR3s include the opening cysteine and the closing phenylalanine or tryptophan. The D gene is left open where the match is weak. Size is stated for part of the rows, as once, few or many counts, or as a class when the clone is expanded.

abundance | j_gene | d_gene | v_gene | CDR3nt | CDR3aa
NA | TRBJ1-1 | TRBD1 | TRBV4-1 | TGCGCCAGCAGCCACCCCAGGGCAGGGGGCGAGGACACTGAAGCTTTCTTT | CASSHPRAGGEDTEAFF
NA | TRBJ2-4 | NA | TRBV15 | TGTGCCACCAGCAGAGATATGGTTGCATCGGGCATTCAGTACTTC | CATSRDMVASGIQYF
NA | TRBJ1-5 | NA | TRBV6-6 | TGTGCCAGCAGTTACGGGTCAGGAAGCAATCAGCCCCAGCATTTT | CASSYGSGSNQPQHF
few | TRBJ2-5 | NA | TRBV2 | TGTGCCAGCAGATCGGAAGAGACCCAGTACTTC | CASRSEETQYF
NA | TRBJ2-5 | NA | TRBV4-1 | TGCGCCAGCAGTCGCGGGGTTGGAGAGACCCAGTACTTC | CASSRGVGETQYF
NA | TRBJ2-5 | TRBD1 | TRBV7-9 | TGTGCCAGCGACCTGGACAGGGCGGCAGAGACCCAGTACTTC | CASDLDRAAETQYF
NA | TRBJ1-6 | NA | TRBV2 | TGTGCCAGCAGGGTCGCAGGGGCGGATAATTCACCCCTCCACTTT | CASRVAGADNSPLHF
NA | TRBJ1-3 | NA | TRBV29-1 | TGCAGCGTTGCCAGGGATGGAAACACCATATATTTT | CSVARDGNTIYF
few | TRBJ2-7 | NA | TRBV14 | TGTGCCAGCAGCCAGGTTCGAACGGATTCCTACGAGCAGTACTTC | CASSQVRTDSYEQYF
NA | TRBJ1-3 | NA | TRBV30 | TGTGCCTGGAGTGTACAAGTCTGGTATATCTCTGGAAACACCATATATTTT | CAWSVQVWYISGNTIYF
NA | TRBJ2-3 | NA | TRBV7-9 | TGTGCCAGCAGCCAACTCGGAAGCACAGATACGCAGTATTTT | CASSQLGSTDTQYF
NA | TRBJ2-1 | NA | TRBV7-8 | TGTGCCAGCAGCTTAGCGCCCTGGAGCTCCTACAATGAGCAGTTCTTC | CASSLAPWSSYNEQFF
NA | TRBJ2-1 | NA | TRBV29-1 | TGCAGCGTCAAAGAAGGTGTTAGCTCCTACAATGAGCAGTTCTTC | CSVKEGVSSYNEQFF
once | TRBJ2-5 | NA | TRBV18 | TGTGCCAGCTCAATGTACCAAGAGACCCAGTACTTC | CASSMYQETQYF
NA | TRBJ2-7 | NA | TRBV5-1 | TGCGCCAGCAGCTCGGACGGATCCTACGAGCAGTACTTC | CASSSDGSYEQYF
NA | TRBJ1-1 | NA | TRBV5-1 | TGCGCCAGCAGCTTCTCGACAGAGAACACTGAAGCTTTCTTT | CASSFSTENTEAFF
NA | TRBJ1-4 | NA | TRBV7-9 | TGTGCCAGCAGCCTCATAATGGACCCTCAGGAGGAAAAACTGTTTTTT | CASSLIMDPQEEKLFF
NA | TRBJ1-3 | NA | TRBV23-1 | TGCGCCAGCAGCCTGCAACCTGGAAACACCATATATTTT | CASSLQPGNTIYF
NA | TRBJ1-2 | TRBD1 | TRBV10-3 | TGTGCCATCAGTGACCTTCAGACAGGGCAGGGCTACACCTTC | CAISDLQTGQGYTF
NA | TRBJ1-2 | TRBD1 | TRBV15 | TGTGCCACCAGCAGAGGGGACAGCTATGGCTACACCTTC | CATSRGDSYGYTF
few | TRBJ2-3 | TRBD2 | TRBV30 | TGTGCCTGGAGTGTACGCGGTAGCGGGGGCACAGATACGCAGTATTTT | CAWSVRGSGGTDTQYF
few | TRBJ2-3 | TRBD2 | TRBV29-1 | TGCAGCGCCCCCGTGGTAGCGGGGGTCGGAGCAGATACGCAGTATTTT | CSAPVVAGVGADTQYF
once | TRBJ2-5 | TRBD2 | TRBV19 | TGTGCCAGTAGTATTCAGCGGGGGGCCCGGGAGACCCAGTACTTC | CASSIQRGARETQYF
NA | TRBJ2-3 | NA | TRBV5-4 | TGTGCCAGCAGCTTTCTGCAGACCACAGATACGCAGTATTTT | CASSFLQTTDTQYF
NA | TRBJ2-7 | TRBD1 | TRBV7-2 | TGTGCCAGCAGCTTAGCGCCAGGGGGCACTTACGAGCAGTACTTC | CASSLAPGGTYEQYF
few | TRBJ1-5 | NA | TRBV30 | TGTGCCTGGAGTGTAACAGATCAGCCCCAGCATTTT | CAWSVTDQPQHF
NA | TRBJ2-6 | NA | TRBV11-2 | TGTGCCAGTAGGAACTCTGGGGCCAACGTCCTGACTTTC | CASRNSGANVLTF
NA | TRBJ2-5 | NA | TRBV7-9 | TGTGCCAGCAGCTTGCAGAACATCCAAGAGACCCAGTACTTC | CASSLQNIQETQYF
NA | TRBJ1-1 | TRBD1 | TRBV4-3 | TGCGCCAGCAGCCAGGGGCAGGGGGTGAACACTGAAGCTTTCTTT | CASSQGQGVNTEAFF
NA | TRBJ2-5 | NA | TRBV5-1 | TGCGCCAGCAGCAACTATCCAGGGAAAGAGACCCAGTACTTC | CASSNYPGKETQYF
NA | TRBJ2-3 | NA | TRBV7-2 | TGTGCCAGCACACCTTCCGGGACTGCATTCACAGATACGCAGTATTTT | CASTPSGTAFTDTQYF
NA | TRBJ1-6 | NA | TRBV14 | TGTGCCAGCAGCCAAGATCAGGGTCAATTTTCACCCCTCCACTTT | CASSQDQGQFSPLHF
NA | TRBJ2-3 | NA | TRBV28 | TGTGCCAGCAGTTTAGTCCTGCCGGGTAGGGTGCAGTATTTT | CASSLVLPGRVQYF
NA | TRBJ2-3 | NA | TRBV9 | TGTGCCAGCAGCGTAGTCCTCACAGGTCGGGATACGCAGTATTTT | CASSVVLTGRDTQYF
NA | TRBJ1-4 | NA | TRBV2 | TGTGCCAGCAGGATTCCGGCGACTAATGAAAAACTGTTTTTT | CASRIPATNEKLFF
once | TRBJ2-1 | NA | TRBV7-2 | TGTGCCTCCACGCCAGGGCAGGGTTTTTACAATGAGCAGTTCTTC | CASTPGQGFYNEQFF
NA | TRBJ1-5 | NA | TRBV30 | TGTGCCTGGAGCGAATCAGCGGATCAGCCCCAGCATTTT | CAWSESADQPQHF
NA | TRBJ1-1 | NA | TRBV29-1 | TGCAGCGTTGAGGCGGGGGACGGAATATACACTGAAGCTTTCTTT | CSVEAGDGIYTEAFF
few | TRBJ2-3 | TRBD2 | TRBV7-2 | TGTGCCAGCAGCTCTAGCGGGCAAGGCACAGATACGCAGTATTTT | CASSSSGQGTDTQYF
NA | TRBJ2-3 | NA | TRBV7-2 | TGTGCCAGCAGCTTGGGGGCCACAGATACGCAGTATTTT | CASSLGATDTQYF
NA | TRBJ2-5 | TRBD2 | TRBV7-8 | TGTGCCACCCGGGGGAGGGGTTGGTCCGAGACCCAGTACTTC | CATRGRGWSETQYF
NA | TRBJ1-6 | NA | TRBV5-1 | TGCGCCAGCAGCTTGGAGGGCAGAGATTCACCCCTCCACTTT | CASSLEGRDSPLHF
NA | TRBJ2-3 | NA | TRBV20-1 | TGCAGTGCTTCAAGCACAGATACGCAGTATTTT | CSASSTDTQYF
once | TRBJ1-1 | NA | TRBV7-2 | TGTGCCAGCAGCTTTCCAGGGGTGAACACTGAAGCTTTCTTT | CASSFPGVNTEAFF
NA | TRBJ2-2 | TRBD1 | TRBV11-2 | TGTGCCAGCAGGGGACAGGGGGCGGCCGGGGAGCTGTTTTTT | CASRGQGAAGELFF
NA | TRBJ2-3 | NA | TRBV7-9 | TGTGCCAGCAGCTCGAGCCGGGGTACTAGCACAGATACGCAGTATTTT | CASSSSRGTSTDTQYF
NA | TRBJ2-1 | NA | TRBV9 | TGTGCCAGCAGCGTAGCAGGGGTCAATGAGCAGTTCTTC | CASSVAGVNEQFF
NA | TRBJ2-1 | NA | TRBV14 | TGTGCCAGCAGCCTGTGGAATGAGCAGTTCTTC | CASSLWNEQFF
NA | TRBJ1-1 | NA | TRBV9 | TGTGCCAGCAGCTCCTCGCTCACTGAAGCTTTCTTT | CASSSSLTEAFF
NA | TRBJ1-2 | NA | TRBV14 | TGTGCCAGCAGCCAAGGCCGGGTCGATGGCTACACCTTC | CASSQGRVDGYTF
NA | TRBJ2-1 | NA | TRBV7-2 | TGTGCCAGCAGACCCGGGACCTACAATGAGCAGTTCTTC | CASRPGTYNEQFF
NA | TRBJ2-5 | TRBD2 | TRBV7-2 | TGTGCCAGCAGCCGCGGGACTAGCGGGGGACAAGAGACCCAGTACTTC | CASSRGTSGGQETQYF
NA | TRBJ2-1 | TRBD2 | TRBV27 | TGTGCCAGCAGATCAAGCGGGGGCCTATACAATGAGCAGTTCTTC | CASRSSGGLYNEQFF
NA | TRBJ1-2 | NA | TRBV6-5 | TGTGCCAGCAGTTACACGGGACAAAGCTATGGCTACACCTTC | CASSYTGQSYGYTF